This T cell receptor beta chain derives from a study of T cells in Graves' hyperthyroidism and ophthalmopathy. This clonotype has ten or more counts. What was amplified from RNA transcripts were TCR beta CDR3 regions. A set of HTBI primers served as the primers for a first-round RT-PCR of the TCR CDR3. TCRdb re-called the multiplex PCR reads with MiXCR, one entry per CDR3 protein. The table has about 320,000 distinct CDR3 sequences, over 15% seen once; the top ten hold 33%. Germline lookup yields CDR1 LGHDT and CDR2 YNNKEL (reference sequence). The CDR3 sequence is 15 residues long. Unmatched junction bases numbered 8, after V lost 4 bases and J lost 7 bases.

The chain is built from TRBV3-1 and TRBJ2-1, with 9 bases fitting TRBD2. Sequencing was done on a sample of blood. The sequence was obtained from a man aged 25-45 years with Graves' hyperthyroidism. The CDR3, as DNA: TGTGCCAGCAGCCCCCCGGGACTAGCTGGAAATGAGCAGTTCTTC. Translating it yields CASSPPGLAGNEQFF.